Here is one TCR beta chain with its context. Germline loops: CDR1 SGHTA, CDR2 FQGNSA. CDR3 length: 16 residues. Trimming took off 0 bases at V and 0 bases at J, with 12 bases between the two ends. This entry is derived from a study of blood T cell repertoires in COVID-19. In the study overall: Collection of acute and convalescent COVID-19 samples took place in the United States, Italy and Spain.

Original processing methods: Amplification from reference gene primers served as the basis for estimated nucleated cell counts. Assay: immunoSEQ multiplex PCR; the TCRdb copy retains only in-frame clones and omits some. V and J calls plus clone size are reproduced from that table; the DNA served to infer D and trimming. The sample includes roughly 410,000 clones, 70% to 90% seen only once; the top ten take approximately 1.5%. The receptor was isolated from a middle-aged woman with COVID-19, enrolled during active disease. Sequenced material: peripheral blood. The chain recombines TRBV7-2 with TRBJ2-7; tentative D call: TRBD1 (5 bases). The CDR3 protein is CASSLASQGPSYEQYF. In DNA, the CDR3 is TGTGCCAGCAGCTTAGCGAGTCAGGGCCCCTCCTACGAGCAGTACTTC.